These 17 T cell receptor beta chains were sequenced from one sample in a study of blood T cell repertoires in COVID-19. TCRdb keeps only in-frame clones here, not all; method: immunoSEQ multiplex PCR. Seen here are 200,000 to 250,000 clones, about four fifths observed once, and the top ten hold around 3.3%. The material sequenced was peripheral blood. The receptors derive from a woman younger than 30 with acute or convalescent COVID-19.

This chain uses TRBV5-1 with TRBJ2-5; no clear D gene. V lost 0 bases to trimming and J lost 0 bases, with 12 bases between them. The CDR3 spans 16 residues. Per the germline V gene, CDR1 is SGHRS and CDR2 is YFSETQ. The CDR3 DNA follows: TGCGCCAGCAGCTTGGCGGTCCTTGCCGACCAAGAGACCCAGTACTTC. Its protein is CASSLAVLADQETQYF.

This chain connects TRBV7-8 to TRBJ2-2, with a weak D call TRBD2 (6 bases). CDR3 length: 16 amino acids. Germline V lookup: CDR1 SGHVS, CDR2 FQNEAQ. V shed 2 bases and J shed 5 bases, with 15 bases lying between them. CDR3 sequence reads: CASSLRSSGRTGELFF. As DNA, the CDR3 is TGTGCCAGCAGCTTAAGGTCCTCGGGGAGGACCGGGGAGCTGTTTTTT. The full variable domain, its missing parts supplied by reference TRBV7-8 and TRBJ2-2, is GAGVSQSPRYKVAKRGQDVALRCDPISGHVSLFWYQQALGQGPEFLTYFQNEAQLDKSGLPSDRFFAERPEGSVSTLKIQRTQQEDSAVYLCASSLRSSGRTGELFFGEGSRLTVL.

The chain recombines TRBV4-1 with TRBJ1-3; D uncertain. Germline V gene lookup returns CDR1 MGHRA and CDR2 YSYEKL. Trimming removed 3 bases at V and 2 bases at J, with 14 bases between. The CDR3 totals 16 residues. The chain's CDR3 is CASSHIHQEAGNTIYF. DNA of the CDR3: TGCGCCAGCAGCCACATTCATCAAGAGGCTGGAAACACCATATATTTT.

J is TRBJ1-6 and V is TRBV30; 10 nucleotides agree with TRBD1. Germline CDR1 and CDR2: GTSNPN and SVGIG (reference sequence). J lost 5 bases, V lost 3 bases, and 10 bases had no gene match. This CDR3 comprises 17 residues. The CDR3, as DNA: TGTGCCTGGAGATTAGCCGACAGGGGGCTTAATAATTCACCCCTCCACTTT. This encodes CAWRLADRGLNNSPLHF.

J is TRBJ1-4 and V is TRBV10-3; TRBD1 aligns across 9 bases. V was pared by 6 bases and J by 5 bases, with 7 bases of the junction left unmatched. This CDR3 has 15 amino acids. Germline V gives CDR1 ENHRY, CDR2 SYGVKD. CDR3 region: CAIRGGDRVNEKLFF. The CDR3 coding sequence is TGTGCCATCAGAGGGGGGGACAGGGTCAATGAAAAACTGTTTTTT.

This chain joins TRBV6-6 and TRBJ2-7, with D unresolved. Trimming pared 7 bases from V and 1 base from J, leaving 8 bases between. The CDR3 contains 12 residues. Looked up from germline, CDR1 is MNHNY and CDR2 is SVGAGI (reference sequence). The chain's CDR3 is CASNSVSYEQYF. The CDR3 DNA sequence: TGTGCCAGCAATTCCGTGTCCTACGAGCAGTACTTC.

The chain carries TRBV6-7 and TRBJ1-1, with D unresolved. TRBV6-7 is an ORF for which the function is uncertain. The CDR3 spans 16 residues. V was clipped by 2 bases and J by 1 base, with 14 bases between them. The CDR3: CASSYRPWHPNTEAFF. Here the CDR3 DNA reads TGTGCCAGCAGTTACCGCCCGTGGCATCCGAACACTGAAGCTTTCTTT.

The chain combines TRBV28 with TRBJ2-7, with 10 bases matching TRBD2. CDR1 MDHEN and CDR2 SYDVKM come from the germline V gene. The J segment lost 3 bases and the V segment lost 10 bases, leaving 12 bases of the junction unmatched. The CDR3 has 15 residues. The CDR3 protein is CATLAGVPPLYEQYF. The CDR3 bases are TGTGCCACGCTAGCGGGAGTCCCACCCCTCTACGAGCAGTACTTC.

This chain links TRBV27 with TRBJ2-7; 9 bases line up with TRBD2. This CDR3 region has 15 residues. V trimming: 0 bases; J trimming: 3 bases; junction bases outside the gene matches: 3. The germline V gene encodes CDR1 MNHEY and CDR2 SMNVEV (reference sequence). DNA for the CDR3: TGTGCCAGCAGTTTATCTAGCGGGAGCCACTACGAGCAGTACTTC. Residues: CASSLSSGSHYEQYF.

This chain links TRBV30 with TRBJ2-1; TRBD2 is a possible D gene (6 bases). The CDR3 runs 13 residues. V was pared by 0 bases and J by 7 bases, with 10 bases between. The germline V gene has CDR1 GTSNPN and CDR2 SVGIG (reference sequence). The CDR3 nucleotides read TGTGCCTGGAGTGTTAGCGGCGGGAATGAGCAGTTCTTC. As protein: CAWSVSGGNEQFF.

This chain uses TRBV6-5 with TRBJ2-2, with D maybe TRBD1 (6 bases). Germline V gene sequence: CDR1 MNHEY, CDR2 SVGAGI. The CDR3 runs 15 residues. V was cut by 5 bases and J by 6 bases, with 16 bases left in between. The CDR3: CASSRVGQIAGELFF. DNA for the CDR3: TGTGCCAGCAGTCGGGTGGGACAAATCGCCGGGGAGCTGTTTTTT.

The chain has TRBV18 and TRBJ1-1; tentative D call: TRBD1 (6 bases). CDR1 is KGHSH and CDR2 is LQKENI in the germline V gene. CDR3 length: 15 residues. Trimming removed 3 bases from V and 6 bases from J, with 17 bases in between. The CDR3 region has the DNA TGTGCCAGCTCACCCTCGATTCAACAGGGATCTGAAGCTTTCTTT. It yields the protein CASSPSIQQGSEAFF.

CDR3 protein: CASKGQAGVNTEAFF. The CDR3 coding sequence is TGTGCCAGCAAGGGTCAGGCGGGAGTGAACACTGAAGCTTTCTTT. The chain recombines TRBV2 with TRBJ1-1; D is unclear. The V and J ends lost 7 bases and 0 bases respectively, with 15 bases between them. The CDR3 is 15 amino acids. Germline CDR1 is SNHLY and CDR2 is FYNNEI.

In this sample, this clone turned up once. The chain carries TRBV5-1 and TRBJ2-1, with 8 bases that match TRBD2. The CDR3 is made up of 19 amino acids. The V and J ends lost 4 bases and 3 bases, in that order; junction bases with no gene match: 18. CDR1 is SGHRS, CDR2 YFSETQ, per germline. Here the CDR3 DNA reads TGCGCCAGCAGCGCCGGTGCCGGGACTAGGTTTGCGGGCTACAATGAGCAGTTCTTC. Encoded protein: CASSAGAGTRFAGYNEQFF.

The chain couples TRBV4-1 to TRBJ2-7; perhaps TRBD2 as D (6 bases). V lost 0 bases and J 0 bases, leaving 9 bases between the germline ends. The CDR3 is 15 amino acids. From germline, CDR1 is MGHRA and CDR2 YSYEKL. The CDR3 coding sequence is TGCGCCAGCAGCCAAGACGGGGGACTCTCCTACGAGCAGTACTTC. This gives the protein CASSQDGGLSYEQYF.

The CDR3 sequence: CASSESGAGPYNSPLHF. DNA of the CDR3: TGTGCCAGCAGTGAATCTGGGGCCGGTCCCTATAATTCACCCCTCCACTTT. This chain joins TRBV25-1 and TRBJ1-6, with a possible D match to TRBD1 (5 bases). The V and J ends lost 1 base and 2 bases respectively, with 12 bases between them. This CDR3 is built from 17 residues. Germline V lookup: CDR1 MGHDK, CDR2 SYGVNS. Combining the CDR3 with reference TRBV25-1 and TRBJ1-6 gives the whole variable domain EADIYQTPRYLVIGTGKKITLECSQTMGHDKMYWYQQDPGMELHLIHYSYGVNSTEKGDLSSESTVSRIRTEHFPLTLESARPSHTSQYLCASSESGAGPYNSPLHFGNGTRLTVT.

The V call is TRBV4-3, the J call TRBJ2-7; 9 nucleotides align to TRBD2. The length of the CDR3 is 16 residues. CDR1 is LGHNA and CDR2 is YSLEER in the germline V gene. Trimming at V came to 0 bases and at J to 2 bases, leaving 5 bases not matched to a gene. Here the CDR3 reads CASSQDLPSGAYEQYF. The DNA of the CDR3 is TGCGCCAGCAGCCAAGATCTACCTAGCGGGGCCTACGAGCAGTACTTC.